This T cell receptor beta chain was sequenced in a study of T cells in localized non-small cell lung cancer. Broader study findings: The highest T cell clonality was in uninvolved adjacent lung, above tumor.

Clones were read by immunoSEQ multiplex PCR, and TCRdb kept only the in-frame ones, dropping some. The sample holds 25,000 to 30,000 clones, approximately 90% seen once. This CDR3 comprises 15 residues. Germline CDR1 is SGHRS and CDR2 is YFSETQ. Trimming cost V 4 bases and J 6 bases, with 19 bases left between them. This clone turned up a few times. What it recognizes is unknown. The receptor was derived from a male donor at least 60 years old with stage I lung adenocarcinoma. Specimen: peripheral blood, collected before any cancer treatment. The chain is built from TRBV5-1 and TRBJ1-2; D perhaps matches TRBD1 (6 bases). The DNA for the CDR3 is TGCGCCAGCAGCCCGACGACGACAGGTTTGAATGGCTACACCTTC. Its protein product is CASSPTTTGLNGYTF.